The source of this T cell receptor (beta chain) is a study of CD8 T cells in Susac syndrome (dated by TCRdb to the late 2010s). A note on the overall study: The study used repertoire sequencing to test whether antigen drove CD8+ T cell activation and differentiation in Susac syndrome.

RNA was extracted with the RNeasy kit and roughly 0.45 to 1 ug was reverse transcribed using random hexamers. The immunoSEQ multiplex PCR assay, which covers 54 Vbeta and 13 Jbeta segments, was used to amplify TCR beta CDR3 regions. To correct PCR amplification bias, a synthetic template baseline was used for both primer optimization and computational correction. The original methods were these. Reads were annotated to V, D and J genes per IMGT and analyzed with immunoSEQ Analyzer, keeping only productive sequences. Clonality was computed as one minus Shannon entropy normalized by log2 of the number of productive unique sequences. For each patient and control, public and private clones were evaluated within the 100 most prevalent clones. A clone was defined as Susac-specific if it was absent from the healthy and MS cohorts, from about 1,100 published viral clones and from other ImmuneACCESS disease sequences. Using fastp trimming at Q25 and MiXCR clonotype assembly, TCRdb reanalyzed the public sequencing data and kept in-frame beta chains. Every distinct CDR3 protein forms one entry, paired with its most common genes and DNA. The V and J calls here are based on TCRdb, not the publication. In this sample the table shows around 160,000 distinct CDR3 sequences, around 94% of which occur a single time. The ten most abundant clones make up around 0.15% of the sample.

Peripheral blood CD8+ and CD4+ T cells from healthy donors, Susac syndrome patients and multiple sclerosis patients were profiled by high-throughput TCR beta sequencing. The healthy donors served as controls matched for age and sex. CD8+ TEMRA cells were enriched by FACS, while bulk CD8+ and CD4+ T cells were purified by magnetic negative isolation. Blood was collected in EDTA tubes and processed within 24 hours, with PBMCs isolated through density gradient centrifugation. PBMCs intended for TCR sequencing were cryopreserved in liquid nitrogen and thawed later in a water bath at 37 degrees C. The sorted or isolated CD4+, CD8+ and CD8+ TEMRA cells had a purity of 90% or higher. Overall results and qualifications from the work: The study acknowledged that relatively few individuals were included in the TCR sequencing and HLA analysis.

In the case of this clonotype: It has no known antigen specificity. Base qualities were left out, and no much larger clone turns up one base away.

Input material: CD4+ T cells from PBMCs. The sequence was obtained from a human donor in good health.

The CDR3 protein: CASSIVWGGNQPQHF. The DNA reads as follows: TGTGCCAGTAGTATAGTATGGGGGGGCAATCAGCCCCAGCATTTT. The chain is assembled from TRBV19 and TRBJ1-5, and possibly TRBD1, on 5 matching bases. V gives up 1 base and J gives up 2 bases, and the segment between their germline ends measures 9 bases. The germline V gene (reference sequence) provides CDR1 LNHDA and CDR2 SQIVND. Counted from cysteine to phenylalanine, this CDR3 has 15 amino acids. Only the CDR3 DNA is retained, 45 bases long and in frame from the first base. With the rest looked up from the reference TRBV19 and TRBJ1-5 genes rather than sequenced, the full variable domain is DGGITQSPKYLFRKEGQNVTLSCEQNLNHDAMYWYRQDPGQGLRLIYYSQIVNDFQKGDIAEGYSVSREKKESFPLTVTSAQKNPTAFYLCASSIVWGGNQPQHFGDGTRLSIL.